A selection of T cell receptor beta chains follows, all from one sample in a study of identical twins. TCRdb analysed the 5' RACE reads with MiXCR anew, one entry per CDR3 protein. The sample records fewer than 250,000 distinct CDR3 sequences, roughly 7.5% being singletons. The sample also formed part of further work on yellow fever vaccine responses in identical twins.

The sample was CD8+ T cells sorted from blood. These receptor sequences come from a woman aged 18-29 years in good health. Each CDR3 is given with its conserved first and last residue. D genes are given only for firm matches. Clone size is given for some rows only: seen once, a few or many times, or a class if the clone is expanded.

V	size	D	J	CDR3	DNA
TRBV7-9	NA	NA	TRBJ2-2	CASSSPKTGNTGELFF	TGTGCCAGCAGCTCTCCTAAGACAGGGAACACCGGGGAGCTGTTTTTT
TRBV2	NA	NA	TRBJ2-7	CASSEGPSRNEQYF	TGTGCCAGCAGTGAAGGGCCCAGTCGGAACGAGCAGTACTTC
TRBV28	many	NA	TRBJ1-4	CASSSPDLFSGEKLFF	TGTGCCAGCAGTTCCCCAGACCTCTTCAGTGGTGAAAAACTGTTTTTT
TRBV27	NA	TRBD1	TRBJ1-1	CASTGGAYTEAFF	TGTGCCAGCACAGGGGGCGCATACACTGAAGCTTTCTTT
TRBV7-9	NA	TRBD2	TRBJ2-1	CASSSKLAGDNEQFF	TGTGCCAGCAGCTCTAAACTAGCGGGGGACAATGAGCAGTTCTTC
TRBV11-3	NA	NA	TRBJ2-7	CASSPESRGYEQYF	TGTGCCAGCAGCCCCGAGTCGCGGGGCTACGAGCAGTACTTC
TRBV27	few	NA	TRBJ2-2	CASSSTDWELFF	TGTGCCAGCAGTTCGACAGACTGGGAGCTGTTTTTT
TRBV19	few	NA	TRBJ1-2	CATRSTLGYGYTF	TGTGCCACGCGCTCGACCTTGGGCTATGGCTACACCTTC
TRBV6-1	few	TRBD1	TRBJ1-1	CASKTGTGLTEAFF	TGTGCCAGCAAGACCGGGACAGGGCTAACTGAAGCTTTCTTT
TRBV23-1	few	TRBD1	TRBJ2-3	CASRDRGDTQYF	TGCGCCAGCAGAGACAGGGGAGATACGCAGTATTTT
TRBV2	NA	NA	TRBJ2-1	CASSEARAGSYNEQFF	TGTGCCAGCAGTGAAGCGAGGGCCGGGTCCTACAATGAGCAGTTCTTC
TRBV29-1	many	TRBD2	TRBJ2-1	CSSFARTSGPNEQFF	TGCAGTTCATTTGCCCGGACTAGCGGACCTAATGAGCAGTTCTTC
TRBV3-1	few	NA	TRBJ2-1	CASSLPEGRSNEQFF	TGTGCCAGCAGCCTACCGGAGGGGAGGAGCAATGAGCAGTTCTTC
TRBV28	many	NA	TRBJ2-3	CASSLVKSTDTQYF	TGTGCCAGCAGTCTAGTTAAGAGCACAGATACGCAGTATTTT
TRBV28	NA	TRBD2	TRBJ2-1	CASSLGGGAPQFF	TGTGCCAGCAGTTTAGGCGGGGGGGCCCCGCAGTTCTTC
TRBV7-3	many	NA	TRBJ2-1	CASSLFLRDEQFF	TGTGCCAGCAGCTTATTTCTGCGCGATGAGCAGTTCTTC
TRBV2	many	TRBD2	TRBJ2-2	CASTLGWDELAGAYGELFF	TGTGCCAGCACCCTAGGTTGGGACGAACTAGCGGGCGCCTACGGGGAGCTGTTTTTT
TRBV5-1	many	NA	TRBJ2-2	CASTPEAGELFF	TGCGCCAGCACCCCGGAGGCCGGGGAGCTGTTTTTT
TRBV20-1	NA	NA	TRBJ1-1	CSASWANTEAFF	TGCAGTGCTAGTTGGGCGAACACTGAAGCTTTCTTT
TRBV11-2	NA	NA	TRBJ2-7	CASSLGLDPREQYF	TGTGCCAGCAGCTTAGGATTAGACCCCAGGGAGCAGTACTTC
TRBV11-2	NA	NA	TRBJ2-1	CASSSRTGGRRDEQFF	TGTGCCAGCAGCTCCCGAACGGGGGGCCGTAGAGATGAGCAGTTCTTC
TRBV7-9	many	TRBD1	TRBJ1-1	CASSFPRQGMDTEAFF	TGTGCCAGCAGCTTCCCCCGACAGGGGATGGACACTGAAGCTTTCTTT
TRBV24-1	NA	TRBD2	TRBJ2-1	CATSATLRGVTFF	TGTGCCACCAGTGCCACCCTCCGGGGGGTGACGTTCTTC
TRBV6-5	many	TRBD1	TRBJ2-5	CASSYLGQGGETQYF	TGTGCCAGCAGTTACCTGGGACAGGGAGGGGAGACCCAGTACTTC
TRBV4-1	few	NA	TRBJ1-1	CASSQPGTANTEAFF	TGCGCCAGCAGCCAACCCGGGACGGCGAACACTGAAGCTTTCTTT
TRBV7-8	many	NA	TRBJ2-3	CASSVNRDSLTDTQYF	TGTGCCAGCAGCGTTAACCGGGATTCTCTCACAGATACGCAGTATTTT
TRBV6-4	many	NA	TRBJ1-2	CASSDVAGDYYGYTF	TGTGCCAGCAGTGACGTGGCAGGGGATTACTATGGCTACACCTTC
TRBV12-3/TRBV12-4	many	NA	TRBJ2-3	CASSRHTDTQYF	TGTGCCAGCAGTCGACACACAGATACGCAGTATTTT
TRBV2	few	NA	TRBJ2-7	CASSDRREQYF	TGTGCCAGCAGTGATCGCAGGGAGCAGTACTTC
TRBV27	NA	NA	TRBJ2-3	CASSLMGVLSTDTQYF	TGTGCCAGCAGTTTAATGGGGGTATTAAGCACAGATACGCAGTATTTT
TRBV12-3/TRBV12-4	NA	NA	TRBJ2-5	CASSPAPAPTHKTQYF	TGTGCCAGCAGCCCCGCTCCAGCGCCAACACACAAGACCCAGTACTTC
TRBV27	few	TRBD2	TRBJ2-7	CASSLAGPRYGNGRTPYEQYF	TGTGCCAGCAGTTTAGCGGGGCCCCGGTACGGCAACGGGAGGACACCTTACGAGCAGTACTTC
TRBV28	NA	TRBD2	TRBJ2-7	CASSLTPGLAAEQYF	TGTGCCAGCAGTTTAACCCCGGGACTAGCGGCCGAGCAGTACTTC
TRBV28	few	NA	TRBJ2-7	CASRGMGYEQYF	TGTGCCAGCAGAGGGATGGGGTACGAGCAGTACTTC
TRBV9	many	NA	TRBJ1-1	CASSVGGRAPEAFF	TGTGCCAGCAGCGTAGGCGGCAGGGCTCCTGAAGCTTTCTTT
TRBV9	few	NA	TRBJ2-7	CASSPQSISGLYYEQYF	TGTGCCAGCAGCCCCCAGTCCATCAGTGGACTATACTACGAGCAGTACTTC
TRBV7-6	NA	TRBD2	TRBJ2-1	CASSLRPGRGSYNEQFF	TGTGCCAGCAGCTTAAGGCCCGGGAGGGGCAGCTACAATGAGCAGTTCTTC
TRBV15	few	NA	TRBJ1-2	CATRGPFVDYGYTF	TGTGCCACCAGGGGACCATTCGTCGACTATGGCTACACCTTC
TRBV4-1	NA	TRBD2	TRBJ2-1	CASSHRTSLSYNEQFF	TGCGCCAGCAGCCACAGGACTAGCCTCTCCTACAATGAGCAGTTCTTC
TRBV29-1	many	TRBD2	TRBJ2-3	CSALGLAGGGTDTQYF	TGCAGCGCCCTCGGACTAGCGGGAGGAGGTACAGATACGCAGTATTTT
TRBV2	few	NA	TRBJ2-5	CASRDYRVEETQYF	TGTGCCAGCAGGGACTACAGGGTTGAGGAGACCCAGTACTTC
TRBV11-2	NA	TRBD2	TRBJ2-3	CASSTISGSKPDTQYF	TGTGCCAGCAGCACTATTAGCGGGAGTAAGCCAGATACGCAGTATTTT